The following is a T cell receptor beta chain sequence with its context. Its antigen is not identified. This sample was included in a study of regulatory T cells in long-lasting Graves disease. Study at large: Patients met the persistent Graves' disease definition after over 5 years of antithyroid drugs with positive TSH receptor antibodies. Broader study findings: TCR diversity was lower in persistent Graves' patients than in newly diagnosed ones. Owing to a sample size that was small, accuracy may have been reduced.

V was shortened by 5 bases and J by 8 bases, with 13 bases between the two germline ends. This CDR3 is built from 12 residues. Germline CDR1 is MDHEN and CDR2 is SYDVKM. Both iRepertoire HTBI primers and Arm-PCR of CDR3 regions were used to build the TCR beta libraries. As originally analysed: The samples yielded about 63 TRBV and more than eleven TRBJ segments. TCRdb independently ran MiXCR on the multiplex PCR reads; one entry per CDR3 protein. The V and J calls were determined by TCRdb, not by the authors. The sample consists of 700,000 or so distinct CDR3 sequences, approximately 31% of them appearing once. Described time point: persistent/refractory GD, antithyroid drugs over 5 years with positive TRAb. Generation of the TCR library employed RNA extracted from PBMCs.

The receptor was derived from a female donor with Graves disease. V is TRBV28 and J is TRBJ2-7; D uncertain. The source material was peripheral blood mononuclear cells (PBMCs), sampled when the disease was refractory, from a patient treated with antithyroid drugs. CDR3 DNA: TGTGCCAGCAGTGCAGGTCCAGAGCAGCAGTACTTC. Translating it yields CASSAGPEQQYF.